Sequencing of this TCR beta chain was carried out in a study of CD8+CD57+ T cells in acquired aplastic anemia. Study details: Healthy donors yielded around 11 million CD4+ cell reads on average.

CDR3 length: 12 amino acids. The V gene's germline CDR1 is SGHNT and CDR2 YYREEE (reference sequence). Trimming removed 3 bases from V and 5 bases from J, with 8 bases in between. It was genomic DNA that served as the template for profiling TCR beta VDJ and CDR3. TCRdb redid the calling of the reads with MiXCR, one entry per CDR3 protein. Of approximately 200,000 distinct CDR3 sequences listed, approximately 52% were seen once; the top ten hold about 17%. This clonotype was detected ten times or more. This receptor was identified in a human donor in good health, serving as a control. The V and J genes are TRBV5-4 and TRBJ1-1, with a possible D match to TRBD1 (5 bases). The specimen was sorted CD4+, CD8+, or CD8+CD57+ T cells (not recorded which) from PBMCs. The CDR3 loop reads CASSWGGTEAFF. The CDR3 DNA reads as TGTGCCAGCAGCTGGGGGGGGACTGAAGCTTTCTTT.